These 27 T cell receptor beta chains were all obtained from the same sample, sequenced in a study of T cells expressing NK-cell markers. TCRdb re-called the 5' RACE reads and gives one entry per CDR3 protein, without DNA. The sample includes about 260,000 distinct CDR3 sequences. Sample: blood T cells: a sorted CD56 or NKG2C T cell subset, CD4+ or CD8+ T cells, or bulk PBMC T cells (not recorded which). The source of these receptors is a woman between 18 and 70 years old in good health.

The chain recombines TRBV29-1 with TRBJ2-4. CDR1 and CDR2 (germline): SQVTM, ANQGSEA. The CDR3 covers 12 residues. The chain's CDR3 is CSVGLAKNIQYF. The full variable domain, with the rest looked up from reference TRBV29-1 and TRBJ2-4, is SAVISQKPSRDICQRGTSLTIQCQVDSQVTMMFWYRQQPGQSLTLIATANQGSEATYESGFVIDKFPISRPNLTFSTLTVSNMSPEDSSIYLCSVGLAKNIQYFGAGTRLSVL.

The CDR3 here is CAISAWPGELFF. The V call is TRBV10-3, the J call TRBJ2-2. The CDR3 length is 12 residues. Germline V CDR1 and CDR2: ENHRY, SYGVKD.

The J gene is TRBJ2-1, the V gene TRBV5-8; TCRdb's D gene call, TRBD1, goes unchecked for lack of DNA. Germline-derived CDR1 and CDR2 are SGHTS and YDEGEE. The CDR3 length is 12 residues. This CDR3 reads CASSPDWGEQFF.

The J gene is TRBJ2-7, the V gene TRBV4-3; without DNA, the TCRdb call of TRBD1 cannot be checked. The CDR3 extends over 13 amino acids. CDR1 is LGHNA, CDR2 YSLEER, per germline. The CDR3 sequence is CASSRDRGEEQYF.

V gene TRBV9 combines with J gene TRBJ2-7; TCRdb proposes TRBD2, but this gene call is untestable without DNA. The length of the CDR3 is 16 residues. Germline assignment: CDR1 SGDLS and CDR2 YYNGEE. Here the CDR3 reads CASSGRTSGSLYEQYF.

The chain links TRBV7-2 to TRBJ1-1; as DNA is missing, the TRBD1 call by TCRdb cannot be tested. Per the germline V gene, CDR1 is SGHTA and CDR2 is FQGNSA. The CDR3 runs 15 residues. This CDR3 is CASSLFREMNTEAFF.

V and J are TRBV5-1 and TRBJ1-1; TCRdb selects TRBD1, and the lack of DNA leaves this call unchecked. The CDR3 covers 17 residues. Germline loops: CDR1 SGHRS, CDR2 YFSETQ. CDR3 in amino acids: CASSGRITGPGNTEAFF.

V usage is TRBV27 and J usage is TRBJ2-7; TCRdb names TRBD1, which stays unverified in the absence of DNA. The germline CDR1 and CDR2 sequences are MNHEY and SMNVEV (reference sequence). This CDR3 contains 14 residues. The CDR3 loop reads CASSSYQQGNEQYF.

CDR3 protein: CASSLSSLSNQPQHF. This chain connects TRBV12-3 or TRBV12-4 to TRBJ1-5. This CDR3 is built from 15 residues.

CDR3 sequence reads: CASRVAGGTNEQFF. The chain joins TRBV11-2 to TRBJ2-1; with no DNA, the TCRdb D assignment of TRBD2 cannot be verified. The CDR3 runs to 14 residues. CDR1 is SGHAT and CDR2 is FQNNGV in the germline V gene.

The CDR3 here is CASSGPLLGSEQLF. The chain couples TRBV18 to TRBJ2-1; TCRdb's D gene call, TRBD2, goes unchecked for lack of DNA. The CDR3 covers 14 residues. Germline-derived CDR1 and CDR2 are KGHSH and LQKENI.

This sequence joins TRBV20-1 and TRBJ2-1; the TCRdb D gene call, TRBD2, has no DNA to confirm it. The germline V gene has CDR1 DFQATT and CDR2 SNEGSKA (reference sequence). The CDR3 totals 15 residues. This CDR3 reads CSASTAGVFYNEQFF.

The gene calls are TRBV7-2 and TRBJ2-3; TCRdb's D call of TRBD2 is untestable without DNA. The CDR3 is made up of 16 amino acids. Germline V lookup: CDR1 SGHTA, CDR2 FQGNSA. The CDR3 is CASSYLLGPSTDTQYF.

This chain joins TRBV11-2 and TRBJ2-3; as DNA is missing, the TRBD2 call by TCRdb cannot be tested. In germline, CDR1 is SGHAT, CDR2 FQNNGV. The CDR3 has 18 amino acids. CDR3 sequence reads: CASSPGTSGGLGTDTQYF.

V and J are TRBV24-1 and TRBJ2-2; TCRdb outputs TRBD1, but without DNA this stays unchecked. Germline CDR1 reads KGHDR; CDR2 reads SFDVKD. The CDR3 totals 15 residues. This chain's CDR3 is CATSGTGGKAGELFF.

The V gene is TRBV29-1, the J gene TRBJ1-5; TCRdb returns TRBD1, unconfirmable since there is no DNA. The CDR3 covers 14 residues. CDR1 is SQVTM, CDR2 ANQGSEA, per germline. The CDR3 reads CSVAIQGGNQPQHF. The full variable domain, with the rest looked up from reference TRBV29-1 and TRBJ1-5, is SAVISQKPSRDICQRGTSLTIQCQVDSQVTMMFWYRQQPGQSLTLIATANQGSEATYESGFVIDKFPISRPNLTFSTLTVSNMSPEDSSIYLCSVAIQGGNQPQHFGDGTRLSIL.

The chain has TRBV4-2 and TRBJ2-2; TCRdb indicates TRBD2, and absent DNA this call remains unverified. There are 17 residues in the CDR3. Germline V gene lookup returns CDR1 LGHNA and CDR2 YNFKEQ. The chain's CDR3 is CASSQAVGLGATGELFF.

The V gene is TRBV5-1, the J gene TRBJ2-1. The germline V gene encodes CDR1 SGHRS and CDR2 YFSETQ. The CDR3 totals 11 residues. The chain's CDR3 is CASSKSLEQFF.

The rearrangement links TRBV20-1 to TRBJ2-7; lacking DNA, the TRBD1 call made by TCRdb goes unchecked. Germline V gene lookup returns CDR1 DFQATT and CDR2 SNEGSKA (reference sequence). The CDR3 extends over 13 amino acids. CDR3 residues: CSARRTAVYEQYF.

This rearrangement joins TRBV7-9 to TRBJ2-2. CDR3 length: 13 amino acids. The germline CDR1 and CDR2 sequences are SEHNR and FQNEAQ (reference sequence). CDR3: CASTKRVESELFF. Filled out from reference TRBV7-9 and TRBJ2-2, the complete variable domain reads DTGVSQNPRHKITKRGQNVTFRCDPISEHNRLYWYRQTLGQGPEFLTYFQNEAQLEKSRLLSDRFSAERPKGSFSTLEIQRTEQGDSAMYLCASTKRVESELFFGEGSRLTVL.

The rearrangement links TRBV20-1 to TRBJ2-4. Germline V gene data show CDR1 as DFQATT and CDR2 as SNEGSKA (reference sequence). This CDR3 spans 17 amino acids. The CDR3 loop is CSARPPDGSEAKNIQYF.

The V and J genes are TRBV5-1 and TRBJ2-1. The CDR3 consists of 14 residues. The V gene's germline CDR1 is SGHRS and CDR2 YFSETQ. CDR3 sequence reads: CASSLGTLYNEQFF.

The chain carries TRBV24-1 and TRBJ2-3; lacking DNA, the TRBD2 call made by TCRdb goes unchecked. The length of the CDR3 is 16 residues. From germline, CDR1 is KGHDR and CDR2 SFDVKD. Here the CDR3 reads CATSEQDYGDTDTQYF.

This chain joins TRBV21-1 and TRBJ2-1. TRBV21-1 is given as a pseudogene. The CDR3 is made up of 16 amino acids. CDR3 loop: CASSKVRDISYNEQFF.

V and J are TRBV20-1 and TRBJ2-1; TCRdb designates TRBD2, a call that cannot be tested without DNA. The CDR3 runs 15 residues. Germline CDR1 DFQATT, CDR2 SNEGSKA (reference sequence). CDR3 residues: CSARATSVSYNEQFF.

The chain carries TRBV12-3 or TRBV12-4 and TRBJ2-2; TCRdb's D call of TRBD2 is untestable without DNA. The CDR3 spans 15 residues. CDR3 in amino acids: CASSFGQRRTGELFF.

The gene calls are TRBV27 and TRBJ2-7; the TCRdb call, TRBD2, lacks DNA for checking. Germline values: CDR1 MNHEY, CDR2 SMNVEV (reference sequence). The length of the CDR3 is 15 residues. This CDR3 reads CASRMGLAGGPEQYF.